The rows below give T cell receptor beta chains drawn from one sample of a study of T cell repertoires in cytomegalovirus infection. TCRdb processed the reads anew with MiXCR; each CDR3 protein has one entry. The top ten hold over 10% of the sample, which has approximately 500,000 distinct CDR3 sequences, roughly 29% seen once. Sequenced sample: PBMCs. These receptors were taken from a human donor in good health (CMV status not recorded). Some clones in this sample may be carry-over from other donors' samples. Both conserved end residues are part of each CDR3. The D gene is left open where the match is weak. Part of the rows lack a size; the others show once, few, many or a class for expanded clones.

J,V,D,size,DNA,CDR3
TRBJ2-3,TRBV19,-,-,TGTGCCAGTAGTATAGAGGAGACTAGGAACACAGATACGCAGTATTTT,CASSIEETRNTDTQYF
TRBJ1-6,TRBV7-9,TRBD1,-,TGTGCCAGCAGCCGGACAGGGATGAATTCACCCCTCCACTTT,CASSRTGMNSPLHF
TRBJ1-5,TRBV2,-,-,TGTGCCAGCAGTGAAGGGGGGGTCGGCAATCAGCCCCAGCATTTT,CASSEGGVGNQPQHF
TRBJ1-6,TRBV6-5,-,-,TGTGCCAGCAGTTACTCGGCCCGGGGGAATTCACCCCTCCACTTT,CASSYSARGNSPLHF
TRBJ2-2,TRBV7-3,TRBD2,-,TGTGCCAGCAGCTTTTCGGGAGGGAGCACCGGGGAGCTGTTTTTT,CASSFSGGSTGELFF
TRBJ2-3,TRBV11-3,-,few,TGTGCCAGCAGCTTAGTTACGAGCGTTAGAGATACGCAGTATTTT,CASSLVTSVRDTQYF
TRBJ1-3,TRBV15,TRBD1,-,TGTGCCACCAGCAGAGGAGGGGGCCTTCTCGCCGGAAACACCATATATTTT,CATSRGGGLLAGNTIYF
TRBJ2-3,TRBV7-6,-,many,TGTGCCAGCAGCTTAGCGGCTAACCGCGCAGAAGCGCAGTATTTT,CASSLAANRAEAQYF
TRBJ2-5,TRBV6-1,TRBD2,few,TGTGCCAGCAGTTCCTCCACGGGAGGAGAGACCCAGTACTTC,CASSSSTGGETQYF
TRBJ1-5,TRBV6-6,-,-,TGTGCCAGCAGTTACTCGAAGCCGGGGAATCAGCCCCAGCATTTT,CASSYSKPGNQPQHF
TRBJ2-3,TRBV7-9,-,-,TGTGCCAGCAGCTTCCGGATTAGCGGCCGCACAGATACGCAGTATTTT,CASSFRISGRTDTQYF
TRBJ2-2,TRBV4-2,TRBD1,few,TGTGCCAGCAGCCCTTACCGGGGACAGGGGCTGTTTTTT,CASSPYRGQGLFF
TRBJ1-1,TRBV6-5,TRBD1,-,TGTGCCAGCAGTCCTTGGACAGGGGGCACTGAAGCTTTCTTT,CASSPWTGGTEAFF
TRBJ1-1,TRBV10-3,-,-,TGTGCCATCAGTGATTCCATGAACACTGAAGCTTTCTTT,CAISDSMNTEAFF
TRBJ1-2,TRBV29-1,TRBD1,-,TGCAGCGTTGAAGAAGGGGACAGGACTCGCTACACCTTC,CSVEEGDRTRYTF
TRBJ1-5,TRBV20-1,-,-,TGCAGTGCTAGTATAGGGACCTGGGGTAGCAATCAGCCCCAGCATTTT,CSASIGTWGSNQPQHF
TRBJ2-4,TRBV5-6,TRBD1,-,TGTGCCAGCAGCTTGCGGGACAGGGGTGACATTCAGTACTTC,CASSLRDRGDIQYF
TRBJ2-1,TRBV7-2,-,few,TGTGCCAGCAGATTACCGGACCCATCCTACAATGAGCAGTTCTTC,CASRLPDPSYNEQFF
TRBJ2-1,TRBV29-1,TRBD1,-,TGCAGCGTTGAAGCGACAGGGTACAATGAGCAGTTCTTC,CSVEATGYNEQFF
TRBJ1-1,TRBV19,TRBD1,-,TGTGCCAGTCGGGACAGAGACACTGAAGCTTTCTTT,CASRDRDTEAFF
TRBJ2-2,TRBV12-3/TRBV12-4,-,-,TGTGCCAGCGCCTACCAGTACACCGGGGAGCTGTTTTTT,CASAYQYTGELFF
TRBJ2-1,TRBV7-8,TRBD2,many,TGTGCCAGCAGCTTAGCCGGGGGGAGGGCCACCTACAATGAGCAGTTCTTC,CASSLAGGRATYNEQFF
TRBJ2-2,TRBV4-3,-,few,TGCGCCAGCAGCCAAGGGACAACGAACACCGGGGAGCTGTTTTTT,CASSQGTTNTGELFF
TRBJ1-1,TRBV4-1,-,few,TGCGCCAGCAGCCCTAACGTGGAGGAGGAAGCTTTCTTT,CASSPNVEEEAFF
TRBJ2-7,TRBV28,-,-,TGTGCCAGCAGTTTCCCGGACACTGCTCTCAACGAGCAGTACTTC,CASSFPDTALNEQYF
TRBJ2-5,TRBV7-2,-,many,TGTGCCAGCAGCCCTACCCTCATGTTGCAAGAGACCCAGTACTTC,CASSPTLMLQETQYF
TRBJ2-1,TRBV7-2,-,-,TGTGCCAGCAGCCGGGGCCGAGGGCCGGGGTACAATGAGCAGTTCTTC,CASSRGRGPGYNEQFF
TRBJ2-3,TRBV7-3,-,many,TGTGCCAGCAGCCTGACAGGCGATACGCAGTATTTT,CASSLTGDTQYF
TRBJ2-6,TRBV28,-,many,TGTGCCAGCAGTTTAGAGGGAACTGGGGCCAACGTCCTGACTTTC,CASSLEGTGANVLTF
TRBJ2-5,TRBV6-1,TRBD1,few,TGTGCCAGCAACCTCGGGACAGGGTTAGAGACCCAGTACTTC,CASNLGTGLETQYF
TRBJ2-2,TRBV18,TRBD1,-,TGTGCCAGCTCACCTGCGACAGGGTTTGGCGGGGAGCTGTTTTTT,CASSPATGFGGELFF
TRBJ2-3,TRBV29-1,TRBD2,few,TGCAGCGCGAGGGGGACTAGCGGCACAGATACGCAGTATTTT,CSARGTSGTDTQYF
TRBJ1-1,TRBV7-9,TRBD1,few,TGTGCCAGCAGCCCACAGGGGCCCCATGAAGCTTTCTTT,CASSPQGPHEAFF
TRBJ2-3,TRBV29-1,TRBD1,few,TGCAGCGTTGATGGTCAGGGGGGCACAGATACGCAGTATTTT,CSVDGQGGTDTQYF
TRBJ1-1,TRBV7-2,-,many,TGTGCCAGCAGCTTAGGAGCAGGTTTGAACACTGAAGCTTTCTTT,CASSLGAGLNTEAFF
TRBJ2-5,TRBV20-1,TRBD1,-,TGCAGTGCGGGGACAGACCAAGAGACCCAGTACTTC,CSAGTDQETQYF
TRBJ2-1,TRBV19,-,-,TGTGCCAGTACGAAAGGGGGTTTTGAGCAGTTCTTC,CASTKGGFEQFF
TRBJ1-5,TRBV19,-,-,TGTGCCAGTAGTATAAACAGGAGAACCAATCAGCCCCAGCATTTT,CASSINRRTNQPQHF
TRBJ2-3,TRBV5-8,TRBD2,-,TGTGCCAGCAGCTTGAAGCTAGCGGGAAGGGATACGCAGTATTTT,CASSLKLAGRDTQYF
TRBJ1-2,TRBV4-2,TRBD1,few,TGTGCCAGCAGCCCGAGGACAGGCACCAGTTCTAATCTCTATGGCTACACCTTC,CASSPRTGTSSNLYGYTF
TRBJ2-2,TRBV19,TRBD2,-,TGTGCCAGCCACCGACTAGCGGGGAAGACGGAGCTGTTTTTT,CASHRLAGKTELFF
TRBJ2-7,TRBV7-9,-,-,TGTGCCAGCAGCTTAGTGTCTGGGCTCCCATACTTC,CASSLVSGLPYF
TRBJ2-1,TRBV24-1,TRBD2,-,TGTGCCACCAGCCCGACTAGCGGGAGCTACAATGAGCAGTTCTTC,CATSPTSGSYNEQFF
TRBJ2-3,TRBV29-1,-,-,TGCAGCGTCCAAACCACAGATACGCAGTATTTT,CSVQTTDTQYF
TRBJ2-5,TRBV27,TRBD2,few,TGTGCCAGCAAGGGACTAGCGGGGAGAGAGACCCAGTACTTC,CASKGLAGRETQYF
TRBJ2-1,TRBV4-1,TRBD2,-,TGCGCCAGCAGCCAAGATCCGGGAGGGCCGCAGCCTGAGCAGTTCTTC,CASSQDPGGPQPEQFF
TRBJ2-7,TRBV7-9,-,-,TGTGCCAGCAGCTTAGCGGGTGGGAGTCTCGCCGAGCAGTACTTC,CASSLAGGSLAEQYF
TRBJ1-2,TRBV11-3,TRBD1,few,TGTGCCAGCAGCTTAACGTACAGGGGCCTTAACTATGGCTACACCTTC,CASSLTYRGLNYGYTF
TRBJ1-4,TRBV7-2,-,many,TGTGCCAGCACCCCGGGGGTCGTTGAAAAACTGTTTTTT,CASTPGVVEKLFF
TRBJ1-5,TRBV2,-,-,TGTGCCAGCAGTGAAAGCTATTCTAATCAGCCCCAGCATTTT,CASSESYSNQPQHF
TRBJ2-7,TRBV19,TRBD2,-,TGTGCCAGTAGTACTAGCGGGGGTATAACCTACGAGCAGTACTTC,CASSTSGGITYEQYF
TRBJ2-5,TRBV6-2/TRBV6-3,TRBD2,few,TGTGCCAGCATGGCACTAGCGGACCTTCAAGAGACCCAGTACTTC,CASMALADLQETQYF
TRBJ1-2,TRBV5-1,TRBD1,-,TGCGCCAGCAGCACACCGACAGGGAGCTATGGCTACACCTTC,CASSTPTGSYGYTF
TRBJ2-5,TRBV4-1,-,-,TGCGCCAGCAGCCCATCTCTTGCAACGGGGGAAGAGACCCAGTACTTC,CASSPSLATGEETQYF
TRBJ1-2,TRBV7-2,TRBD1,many,TGTGCCAGCAGTGGGACAGGGCAGATCTATGGCTACACCTTC,CASSGTGQIYGYTF